Shown below are 5 T cell receptor beta chains from a single sample sequenced in a study of blood T cells in healthy people across ages. Combining a sample-barcoded 5' primer with a J-beta primer mix, a second PCR ran for roughly 7 to 12 cycles. MiXCR, run by TCRdb on the 5' RACE reads, gives a single entry per CDR3 protein. The sample holds roughly 1.7 million distinct CDR3 sequences, around 35% seen once. Input material: blood. These receptors were collected from a woman younger than 45 in good health.

Only a few counts were recorded for this clonotype. J is TRBJ1-6 and V is TRBV7-6; D unresolved. V lost 2 bases and J lost 0, with 5 bases in between. CDR3 length: 15 residues. Germline V gene lookup returns CDR1 SGHVS and CDR2 FNYEAQ. The CDR3 reads CASSLQSSYNSPLHF. In nucleotides, the CDR3 is TGTGCCAGCAGCTTACAGAGCTCCTATAATTCACCCCTCCACTTT.

The chain combines TRBV10-2 with TRBJ1-3, with a tentative D call TRBD1 (6 bases). Trimming stripped 1 base from V and 0 bases from J, with 10 bases between. The CDR3 runs to 16 residues. Germline V gene lookup returns CDR1 WSHSY and CDR2 SAAADI. In DNA form, the CDR3 reads TGCGCCAGCAGTGAGTACAGGGCCAGCTCTGGAAACACCATATATTTT. Residues: CASSEYRASSGNTIYF.

Details on this clonotype: This may be a read error, as it is one base from a much larger clone. The V and J genes are TRBV10-3 and TRBJ2-1; D may be TRBD2 (6 bases). The CDR3 spans 12 residues. Germline loops: CDR1 ENHRY, CDR2 SYGVKD. CDR3: CAVRDSFNKQFF. As DNA, the CDR3 is TGTGCCGTCCGGGACTCCTTCAATAAGCAGTTCTTC.

In its sample, this clonotype was seen many times. The chain carries TRBV5-5 and TRBJ1-5, with D possibly TRBD1 on 6 matching bases. The germline V and J ends were trimmed by 1 base and 6 bases, with 8 bases remaining between them. CDR3 length: 13 residues. Germline CDR1 reads SGHKS; CDR2 reads YYEKEE (reference sequence). CDR3 loop: CASSLFRGQPQHF. CDR3 sequence (DNA): TGTGCCAGCAGCTTGTTCAGGGGTCAGCCCCAGCATTTT.

The V gene is TRBV20-1, the J gene TRBJ1-2; 7 positions agree with TRBD1. Per the germline V gene, CDR1 is DFQATT and CDR2 is SNEGSKA (reference sequence). Losses at the gene ends were 1 base for V and 2 bases for J; bases not matched to a gene: 10. The CDR3 loop spans 16 amino acids. CDR3 coding DNA: TGCAGTGCTAGAGCCTTCCGGGACAGCCCCAACTATGGCTACACCTTC. This gives the protein CSARAFRDSPNYGYTF.